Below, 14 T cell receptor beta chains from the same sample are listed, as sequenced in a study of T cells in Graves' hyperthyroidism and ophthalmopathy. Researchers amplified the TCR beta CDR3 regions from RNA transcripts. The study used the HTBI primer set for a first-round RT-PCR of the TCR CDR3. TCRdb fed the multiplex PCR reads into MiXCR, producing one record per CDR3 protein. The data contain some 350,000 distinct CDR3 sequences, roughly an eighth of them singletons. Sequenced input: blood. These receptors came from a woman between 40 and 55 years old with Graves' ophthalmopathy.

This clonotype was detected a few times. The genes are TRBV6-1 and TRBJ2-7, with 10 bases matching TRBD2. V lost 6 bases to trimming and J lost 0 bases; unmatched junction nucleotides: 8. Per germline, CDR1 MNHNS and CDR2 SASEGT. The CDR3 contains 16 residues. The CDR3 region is CASRQYGLAASYEQYF. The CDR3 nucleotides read TGTGCCAGCAGACAATACGGACTAGCGGCCTCCTACGAGCAGTACTTC.

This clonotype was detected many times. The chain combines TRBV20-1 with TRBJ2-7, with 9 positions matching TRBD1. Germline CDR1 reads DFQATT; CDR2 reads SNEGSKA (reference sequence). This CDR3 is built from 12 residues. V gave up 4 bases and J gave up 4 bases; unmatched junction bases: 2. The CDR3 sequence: CSATDRGYEQYF. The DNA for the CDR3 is TGCAGTGCTACCGACAGGGGGTACGAGCAGTACTTC.

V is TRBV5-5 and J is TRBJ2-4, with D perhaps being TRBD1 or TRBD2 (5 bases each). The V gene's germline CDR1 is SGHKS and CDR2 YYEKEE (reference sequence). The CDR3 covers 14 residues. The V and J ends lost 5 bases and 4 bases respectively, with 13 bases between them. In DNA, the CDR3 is TGTGCCAGCAGACTGCCTTGGGGGAAAAACATTCAGTACTTC. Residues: CASRLPWGKNIQYF. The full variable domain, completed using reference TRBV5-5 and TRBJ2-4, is DAGVTQSPTHLIKTRGQQVTLRCSPISGHKSVSWYQQVLGQGPQFIFQYYEKEERGRGNFPDRFSARQFPNYSSELNVNALLLGDSALYLCASRLPWGKNIQYFGAGTRLSVL.

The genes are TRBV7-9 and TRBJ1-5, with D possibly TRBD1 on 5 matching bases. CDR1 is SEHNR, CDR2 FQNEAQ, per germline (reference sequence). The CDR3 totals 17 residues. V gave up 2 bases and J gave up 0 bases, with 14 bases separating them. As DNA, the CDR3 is TGTGCCAGCAGCTTAAATGTGGGGGACTATAGCAATCAGCCCCAGCATTTT. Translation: CASSLNVGDYSNQPQHF.

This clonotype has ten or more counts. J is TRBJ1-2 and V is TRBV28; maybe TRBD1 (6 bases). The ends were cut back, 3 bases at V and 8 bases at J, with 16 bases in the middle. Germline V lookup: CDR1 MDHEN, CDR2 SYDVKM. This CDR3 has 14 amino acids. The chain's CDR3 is CASSLGHPTRGYTF. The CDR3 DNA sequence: TGTGCCAGCAGTTTGGGACATCCGACCAGGGGCTACACCTTC.

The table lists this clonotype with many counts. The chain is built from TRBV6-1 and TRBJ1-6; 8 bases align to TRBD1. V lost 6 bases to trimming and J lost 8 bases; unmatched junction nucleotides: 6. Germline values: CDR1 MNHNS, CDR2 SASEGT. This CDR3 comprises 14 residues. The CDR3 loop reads CASRPRGLYSPLHF. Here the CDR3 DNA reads TGTGCCAGCAGGCCCAGGGGGCTGTATTCACCCCTCCACTTT.

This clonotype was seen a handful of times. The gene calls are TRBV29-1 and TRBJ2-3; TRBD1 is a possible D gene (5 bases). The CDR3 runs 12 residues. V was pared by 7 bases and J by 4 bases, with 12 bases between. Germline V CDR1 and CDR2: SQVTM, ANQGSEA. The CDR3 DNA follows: TGCAGCGCAGAAAAGGGGCCAGATACGCAGTATTTT. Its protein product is CSAEKGPDTQYF.

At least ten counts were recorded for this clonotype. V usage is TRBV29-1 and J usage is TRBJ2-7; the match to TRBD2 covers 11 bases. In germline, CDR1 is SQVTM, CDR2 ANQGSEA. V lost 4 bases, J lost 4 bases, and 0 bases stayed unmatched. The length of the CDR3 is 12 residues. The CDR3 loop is CSVGTSGYEQYF. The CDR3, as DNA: TGCAGCGTTGGGACTAGCGGGTACGAGCAGTACTTC.

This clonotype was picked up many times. The CDR3 bases are TGTGCCAGCAGTGAAAGCGGAGCGGGAGGACGTAGCTCCTACAATGAGCAGTTCTTC. Translation: CASSESGAGGRSSYNEQFF. The rearrangement links TRBV2 to TRBJ2-1, with TRBD2 matching over 9 bases. CDR1 is SNHLY, CDR2 FYNNEI, per germline. This CDR3 region has 19 residues. Trimming took 2 bases from V and 0 from J; bases not matched to a gene: 11.

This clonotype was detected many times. The CDR3 reads CASSTDRVTGEQFF. CDR3 nucleotides: TGTGCCAGCAGCACCGACAGGGTAACCGGTGAGCAGTTCTTC. V and J are TRBV11-2 and TRBJ2-1, with 7 nucleotides matching TRBD1. The V segment lost 5 bases and the J segment 9 bases; nucleotides outside the gene matches: 10. The CDR3 is made up of 14 amino acids. Germline V gene lookup returns CDR1 SGHAT and CDR2 FQNNGV. The variable domain in full, completed from reference TRBV11-2 and TRBJ2-1, reads EAGVAQSPRYKIIEKRQSVAFWCNPISGHATLYWYQQILGQGPKLLIQFQNNGVVDDSQLPKDRFSAERLKGVDSTLKIQPAKLEDSAVYLCASSTDRVTGEQFFGPGTRLTVL.

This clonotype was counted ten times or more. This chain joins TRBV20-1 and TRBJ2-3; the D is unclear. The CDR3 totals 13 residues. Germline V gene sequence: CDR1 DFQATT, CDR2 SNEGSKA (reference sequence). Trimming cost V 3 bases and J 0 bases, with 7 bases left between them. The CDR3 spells CSASPSSTDTQYF. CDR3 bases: TGCAGTGCTAGTCCCAGTAGCACAGATACGCAGTATTTT.

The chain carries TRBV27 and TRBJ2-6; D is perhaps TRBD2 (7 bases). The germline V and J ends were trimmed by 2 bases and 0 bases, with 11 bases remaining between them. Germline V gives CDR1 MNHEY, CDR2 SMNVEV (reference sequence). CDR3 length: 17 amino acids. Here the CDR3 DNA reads TGTGCCAGCAGTTTACGGGGGGCAAGCTCTGGGGCCAACGTCCTGACTTTC. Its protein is CASSLRGASSGANVLTF.

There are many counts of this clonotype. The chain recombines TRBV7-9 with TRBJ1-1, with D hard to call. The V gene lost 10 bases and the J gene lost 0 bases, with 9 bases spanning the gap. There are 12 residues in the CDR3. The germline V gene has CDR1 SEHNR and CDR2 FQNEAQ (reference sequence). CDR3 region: CANHIVNTEAFF. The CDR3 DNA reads TGTGCCAACCACATTGTGAACACTGAAGCTTTCTTT.

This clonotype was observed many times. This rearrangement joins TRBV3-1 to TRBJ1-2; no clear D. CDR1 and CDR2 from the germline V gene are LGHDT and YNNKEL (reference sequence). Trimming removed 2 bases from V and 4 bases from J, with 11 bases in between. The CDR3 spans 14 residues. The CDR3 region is CASSQPGSIYGYTF. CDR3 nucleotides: TGTGCCAGCAGCCAACCGGGGTCCATCTATGGCTACACCTTC.